This TCR beta chain was recovered during a study of blood T cell repertoires in COVID-19. Study-level information: Samples taken during acute and convalescent COVID-19 were collected in the United States, Italy and Spain.

V was pared by 7 bases and J by 2 bases, with 2 bases of the junction left unmatched. The CDR3 is 12 amino acids. Germline V gene data show CDR1 as MNHEY and CDR2 as SMNVEV (reference sequence). Only in-frame clones appear in the TCRdb table, and some are missing; sequencing was by immunoSEQ multiplex PCR. This repertoire shows around 470,000 clones, 89% found once; its top ten account for 0.8% to 0.9%. The sample was peripheral blood. This receptor was identified in a man aged 18 to 29 with COVID-19, enrolled during active disease. The chain is built from TRBV27 and TRBJ2-7; 7 bases agree with TRBD1. CDR3 residues: CASTGTAYEQYF. CDR3 in DNA: TGTGCCAGCACTGGGACAGCCTACGAGCAGTACTTC.